This T cell receptor (beta chain) was identified in a study of blood T cells in healthy people across ages. Study results and limitations: Long-lived donors exceeded aged donors in naive CD4+ cells and diversity. Researchers deemed the diversity estimates from one million T cells underestimates.

Per germline, CDR1 DFQATT and CDR2 SNEGSKA (reference sequence). Between the trimmed V and J ends, which lost 4 bases and 5 bases, there was a span of 11 bases. This CDR3 is built from 13 residues. A few counts support this clonotype. Antigen specificity is unknown. Combining a sample-barcoded 5' primer with a J-beta primer mix, a second PCR ran for 7 to 11 cycles. A template-switch adaptor containing 12 random nucleotides labeled each cDNA molecule. TCRdb reprocessed the 5' RACE reads via MiXCR and lists one record per CDR3 protein. The data contain about 1.4 million distinct CDR3 sequences, approximately 63% of them singletons.

The genes are TRBV20-1 and TRBJ1-4; D perhaps matches TRBD1 (5 bases). The source material was blood. The receptor comes from a young man in good health. CDR3 region: CSAIRQLNEKLFF. CDR3 nucleotides: TGCAGTGCTATTCGACAGCTCAATGAAAAACTGTTTTTT.